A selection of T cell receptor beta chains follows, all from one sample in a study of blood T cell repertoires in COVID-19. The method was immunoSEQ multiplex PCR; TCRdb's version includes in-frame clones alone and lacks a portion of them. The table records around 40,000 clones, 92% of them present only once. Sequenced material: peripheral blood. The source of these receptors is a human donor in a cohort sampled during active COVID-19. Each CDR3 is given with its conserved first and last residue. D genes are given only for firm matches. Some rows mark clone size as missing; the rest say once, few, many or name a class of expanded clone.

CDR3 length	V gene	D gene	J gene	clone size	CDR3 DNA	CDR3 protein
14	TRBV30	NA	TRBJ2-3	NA	TGTGCCTGGGGGGCCCGGGGGAGCACAGATACGCAGTATTTT	CAWGARGSTDTQYF
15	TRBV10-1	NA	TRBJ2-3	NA	TGCGCCAGCAGTGAGTCTACTAGTTGGACAGATACGCAGTATTTT	CASSESTSWTDTQYF
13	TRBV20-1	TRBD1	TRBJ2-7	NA	TGCAGTGCTAGTGGGACAGGGGCATCCGAGCAGTACTTC	CSASGTGASEQYF
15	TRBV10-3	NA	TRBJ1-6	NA	TGTGCCATCCAACAGGGCACCCTGGTGAATTCACCCCTCCACTTT	CAIQQGTLVNSPLHF
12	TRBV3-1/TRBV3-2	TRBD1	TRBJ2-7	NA	TGTGCCAGCAGCCAGCGGCGGGACAGGGCCTTGTTC	CASSQRRDRALF
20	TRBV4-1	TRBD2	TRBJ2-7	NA	TGCGCCAGCAGCCAAGGATTTCGGCGGTTGGCTAGCGGACTTACCTACGAGCAGTACTTC	CASSQGFRRLASGLTYEQYF
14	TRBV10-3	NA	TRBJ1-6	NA	TGTGCCATCAGTGACCTAGTTCAGGGTAGAACCCTCCACTTT	CAISDLVQGRTLHF
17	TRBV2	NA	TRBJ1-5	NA	TGTGCCAGCAGTGAAAGGGAGTGGAGGGCCGATCCTCAGCCCCAGCATTTT	CASSEREWRADPQPQHF
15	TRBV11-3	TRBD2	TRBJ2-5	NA	TGTGCCAGCAGCCCGGGGACTAGCGGGATAGAGACCCAGTACTTC	CASSPGTSGIETQYF
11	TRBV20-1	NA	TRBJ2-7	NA	TGCAGTGCTAGGTCTGGGCACGAGCAGTACTTC	CSARSGHEQYF
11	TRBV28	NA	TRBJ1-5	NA	TGTGCCAGCAGGGGGGGGCAGCCCCAGCATTTT	CASRGGQPQHF
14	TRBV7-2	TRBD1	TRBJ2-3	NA	TGTGCCAGCAGCCCAGACAGGGGGCCGGATACGCAGTATTTT	CASSPDRGPDTQYF
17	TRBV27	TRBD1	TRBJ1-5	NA	TGTGCCAGCAGTTTATGGTACGGGACAGGGAGGAATCAGCCCCAGCATTTT	CASSLWYGTGRNQPQHF
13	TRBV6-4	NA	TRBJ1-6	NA	TGTGCCTCACCCCAGGTAAGGGGGTCACCCCTCCACTTT	CASPQVRGSPLHF
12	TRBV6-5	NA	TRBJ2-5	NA	TGTGCCAGCAGTTCCTTACAAGAGACCCAGTACTTC	CASSSLQETQYF
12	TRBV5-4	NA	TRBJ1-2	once	TGTGCCAGCAGCTTTGGGGGCGGTGGCTACACCTTC	CASSFGGGGYTF
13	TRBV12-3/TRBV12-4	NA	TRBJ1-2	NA	TGTGCCAGCAGTTTGAGACACGAAAATGGCTACACCTTC	CASSLRHENGYTF
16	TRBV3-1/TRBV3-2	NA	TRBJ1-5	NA	TGTGCCAGCAGCCACCCCCGCCGACAGACCAATCAGCCCCAGCATTTT	CASSHPRRQTNQPQHF
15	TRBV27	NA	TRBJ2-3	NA	TGTGCCAGCAGTCCAGGGGCAGGGGCCAAAGATACGCAGTATTTT	CASSPGAGAKDTQYF
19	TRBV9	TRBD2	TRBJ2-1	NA	TGTGCCAGCAGCGTAGACGCGCGGGGGGGTCGGATACTCTACAATGAGCAGTTCTTC	CASSVDARGGRILYNEQFF
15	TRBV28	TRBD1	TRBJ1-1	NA	TGTGCCAGCAGTTATGCCCCTCCTGGACAGGGACGCGCTTTCTTT	CASSYAPPGQGRAFF
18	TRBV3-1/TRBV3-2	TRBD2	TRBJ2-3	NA	TGTGCCAGCAGCCAATCCGGGGTAGCGGGAGTTTTCACAGATACGCAGTATTTT	CASSQSGVAGVFTDTQYF
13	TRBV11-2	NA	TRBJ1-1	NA	TGTGCCAGCAGCTTATACGGTAACACTGAAGCTTTCTTT	CASSLYGNTEAFF
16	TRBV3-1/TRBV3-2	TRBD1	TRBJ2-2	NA	TGTGCCAGCAGCCACCGGACAGGGGGGAACACCGGGGAGCTGTTTTTT	CASSHRTGGNTGELFF
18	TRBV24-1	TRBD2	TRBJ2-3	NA	TGTGCCACCAGTGGTCCATCCGGGACTAGGCGAAGCACAGATACGCAGTATTTT	CATSGPSGTRRSTDTQYF
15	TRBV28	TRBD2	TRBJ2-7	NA	TGTGCCAGCACTCCCGGGACTAGCGGACGCTACGAGCAGTACTTC	CASTPGTSGRYEQYF
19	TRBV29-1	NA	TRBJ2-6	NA	TGCAGCGTTGAAGATACAGTGGCCAGGGGCGGCCCTGGGGCCAACGTCCTGACTTTC	CSVEDTVARGGPGANVLTF
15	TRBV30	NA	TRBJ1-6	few	TGTGCCTGGATGTGGGGGGGCTCCTATAATTCACCCCTCCACTTT	CAWMWGGSYNSPLHF
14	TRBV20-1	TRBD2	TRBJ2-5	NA	TGCAGTGCTAGTGAGGGACTAGCGTTAGAGACCCAGTACTTC	CSASEGLALETQYF
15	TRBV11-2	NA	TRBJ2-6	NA	TGTGCCAGCAGGGCAGGGGCTTCTGGGGCCAACGTCCTGACTTTC	CASRAGASGANVLTF
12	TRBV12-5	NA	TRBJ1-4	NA	TGTGCATCTTGGGGGCTTGGGGAAAAACTGTTTTTT	CASWGLGEKLFF
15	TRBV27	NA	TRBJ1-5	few	TGTGCCAGCAGTTTGGGCAGGGTGGGGAATCAGCCCCAGCATTTT	CASSLGRVGNQPQHF
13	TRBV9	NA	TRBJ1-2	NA	TGTGCCAGCAGCGTGGAGGCTAACTATGGCTACACCTTC	CASSVEANYGYTF
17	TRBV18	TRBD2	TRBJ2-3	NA	TGTGCCAGCTCACCAGGGTTAGCGGGGATACGCACAGATACGCAGTATTTT	CASSPGLAGIRTDTQYF